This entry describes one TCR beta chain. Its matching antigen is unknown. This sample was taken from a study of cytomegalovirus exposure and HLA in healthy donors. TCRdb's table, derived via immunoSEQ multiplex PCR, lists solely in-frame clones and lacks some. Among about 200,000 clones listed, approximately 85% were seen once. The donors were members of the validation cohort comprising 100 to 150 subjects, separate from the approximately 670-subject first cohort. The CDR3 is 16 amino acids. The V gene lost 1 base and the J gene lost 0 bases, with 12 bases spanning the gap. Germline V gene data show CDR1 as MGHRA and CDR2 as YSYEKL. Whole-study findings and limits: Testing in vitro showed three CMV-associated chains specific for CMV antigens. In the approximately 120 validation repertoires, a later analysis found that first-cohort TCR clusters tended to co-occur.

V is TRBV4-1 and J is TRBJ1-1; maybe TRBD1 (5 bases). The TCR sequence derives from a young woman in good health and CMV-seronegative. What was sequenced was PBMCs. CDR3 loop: CASSQVGRGLNTEAFF. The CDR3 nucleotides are TGCGCCAGCAGCCAAGTGGGAAGGGGTTTGAACACTGAAGCTTTCTTT.